Listed below are T cell receptor beta chains from one sample, sequenced in a study of response to subunit inactivated influenza vaccine. Via MiXCR, TCRdb re-called the RT-PCR reads, giving one row per CDR3 protein. Seen here are a few hundred thousand distinct CDR3 sequences, 20% to 25% observed once, and the top ten hold roughly 10%. Sample: PBMCs from blood, taken about 19 months after vaccination. The receptors derive from a man aged 50 to 69 who received an inactivated influenza vaccine. The CDR3 runs from the conserved cysteine through the conserved F or W. A D gene is named only where the DNA matches it firmly. The size field is filled for only some rows; it gives once, few, many or a size class.

>few|TRBJ1-4|NA|TRBV15
TGTGCCACCAGGGGGACCTGGGGTGAAAAACTGTTTTTT
CATRGTWGEKLFF
>NA|TRBJ1-2|NA|TRBV7-9
TGTGCCAGCAGCTGGAGGGGGACAAGAGATCAGTATGGCTACACCTTC
CASSWRGTRDQYGYTF
>NA|TRBJ2-5|TRBD2|TRBV20-1
TGCAGTGCTAGCCCCCTCGGGAGCGGGAGAAAGGGAGAGACCCAGTACTTC
CSASPLGSGRKGETQYF
>many|TRBJ2-1|NA|TRBV4-3
TGCGCCAGCAGCCAAGTCATGAACAGCTTAGTAACAAGCTCCTACAATGAGCAGTTCTTC
CASSQVMNSLVTSSYNEQFF
>few|TRBJ2-5|TRBD1|TRBV7-8
TGTGCCAGCAGCCCCCGGGACAGGGCCGGTGAGACCCAGTACTTC
CASSPRDRAGETQYF
>NA|TRBJ1-3|NA|TRBV14
TGTGCCAGCAGCAACCGAGGGATCGACACCATATATTTT
CASSNRGIDTIYF
>few|TRBJ2-5|TRBD1|TRBV29-1
TGCAGCGTTGAGGCCCGGACAGGGATGAAGACCCAGTACTTC
CSVEARTGMKTQYF
>few|TRBJ1-5|NA|TRBV9
TGTGCCAGCAGCGTAGCAGGGGCTGGTCAGCCCCAGCATTTT
CASSVAGAGQPQHF
>NA|TRBJ1-1|TRBD1|TRBV5-5
TGTGCCAGCAGCGGTGGACAGGGGAGAGCGGGGAACACTGAAGCTTTCTTT
CASSGGQGRAGNTEAFF
>many|TRBJ1-1|NA|TRBV6-1
TGTGCCAGCAGAGAGCTGAACACTGAAGCTTTCTTT
CASRELNTEAFF
>few|TRBJ2-4|NA|TRBV3-1
TGTGCCAGCAGCCAAGGTCTCAGAGAACTAGCCAAAAACATTCAGTACTTC
CASSQGLRELAKNIQYF
>many|TRBJ1-2|TRBD1|TRBV5-1
TGCGCCAGCAAGGCAGGGGGCGATTCGGGATATGGCTACACCTTC
CASKAGGDSGYGYTF
>NA|TRBJ2-1|NA|TRBV12-3/TRBV12-4
TGTGCCAGCAGTCCGAGGGTGAGCGGTGAGCAGTTCTTC
CASSPRVSGEQFF
>few|TRBJ2-2|NA|TRBV7-9
TGTGCCAGCACCGTTGACCTGACCGGGGAGCTGTTTTTT
CASTVDLTGELFF
>NA|TRBJ1-2|TRBD1|TRBV4-2
TGTGCCAGCAGCCAAGATCCGGGACAGGGGAATGGCTACACCTTC
CASSQDPGQGNGYTF
>NA|TRBJ2-1|NA|TRBV21-1
TGTGCCAGCAGGGGGACCGGGACTAGCGGGAAACGCGACCCCTGTGGTGAGCAGTTCTTC
CASRGTGTSGKRDPCGEQFF
>NA|TRBJ2-5|TRBD2|TRBV29-1
TGCAGCGTTTTAAGACTAGCGGCCCAAGAGACCCAGTACTTC
CSVLRLAAQETQYF
>NA|TRBJ2-1|NA|TRBV3-1
TGTGCCAGCAGCCTAGGGGTCAGGGTGCTGGGCAATGAGCAGTTCTTC
CASSLGVRVLGNEQFF
>once|TRBJ1-2|NA|TRBV5-4
TGTGCCAGCAGCTTGGGGGACACTAACTATGGCTACACCTTC
CASSLGDTNYGYTF
>NA|TRBJ1-4|NA|TRBV20-1
TGCAGTGCTAGTCACGGTCGTTCCGACGGAAAACTGTTTTTT
CSASHGRSDGKLFF
>NA|TRBJ2-1|NA|TRBV24-1
TGTGCCACCAGTAGTCGGTGGACCTACAATGAGCAGTTCTTC
CATSSRWTYNEQFF
>NA|TRBJ1-1|NA|TRBV12-3/TRBV12-4
TGTGCCAGCAGTTTGCGGACCCAAAGTACTGAAGCTTTCTTT
CASSLRTQSTEAFF
>few|TRBJ2-7|NA|TRBV27
TGTGCCAGCAGTTTATCAGAGTCCGGGGCCACCTACGAGCAGTACTTC
CASSLSESGATYEQYF
>few|TRBJ1-1|NA|TRBV15
TGTGCCACCAGCAGACTCTCGGGGACTGAAGCTTTCTTT
CATSRLSGTEAFF
>NA|TRBJ2-1|NA|TRBV30
TGTGCCTGGAGTGTTTGGCGGACTGAGCAGTTCTTC
CAWSVWRTEQFF
>NA|TRBJ2-1|TRBD2|TRBV4-3
TGCGCCAGCAGCCAAGATGCGGGAGAATCCTACAATGAGCAGTTCTTC
CASSQDAGESYNEQFF
>few|TRBJ2-7|NA|TRBV6-1
TGTGCCAGCACCCTGACTGATCTACTGCAGTACTTC
CASTLTDLLQYF
>NA|TRBJ1-6|NA|TRBV28
TGTGCCAGCATTCTCGGGACGGGGGATTCACCCCTCCACTTT
CASILGTGDSPLHF
>few|TRBJ1-6|NA|TRBV7-2
TGTGCCAGCAGCCCGTCGGCAGGTTATAATTCACCCCTCCACTTT
CASSPSAGYNSPLHF
>NA|TRBJ1-2|NA|TRBV20-1
TGCAGTGCGCGGGACCCAACGAACTATGGCTACACCTTC
CSARDPTNYGYTF
>NA|TRBJ2-6|TRBD1|TRBV5-1
TGCGCCAGCAGCTCCCCCTCACAGGGGCTTGGGGCCAACGTCCTGACTTTC
CASSSPSQGLGANVLTF
>NA|TRBJ2-2|NA|TRBV11-2
TGTGCCAGCAGCTTATACAAGGGTGGGGAGCTGTTTTTT
CASSLYKGGELFF
>many|TRBJ1-2|TRBD1|TRBV10-3
TGTGCCATACGAGGCAGGGGCAGGGGGTATGGCTACACCTTC
CAIRGRGRGYGYTF
>NA|TRBJ2-5|NA|TRBV10-3
TGTGCCATCAGTGGTGACAGGCGGGAGACCCAGTACTTC
CAISGDRRETQYF
>NA|TRBJ1-4|NA|TRBV5-6
TGTGCCAGCAGCCCCCAATGGAGTGAAAAACTGTTTTTT
CASSPQWSEKLFF
>NA|TRBJ1-6|NA|TRBV30
TGTGCCTGGAGTGTCGGAGAGTTAGGTTATCGAGGGCAAGCTGACTATAATTCACCCCTCCACTTT
CAWSVGELGYRGQADYNSPLHF
>many|TRBJ1-5|NA|TRBV20-1
TGCAGTGCTTCCTACGAATATCAGCCCCAGCATTTT
CSASYEYQPQHF
>many|TRBJ2-3|NA|TRBV12-3/TRBV12-4
TGTGCCAGCAGTGCGATGTCGGGGAGGAGGAATACGCAGTATTTT
CASSAMSGRRNTQYF
>few|TRBJ1-2|NA|TRBV4-3
TGCGCCAGCAGCCAAGATGAGCAGCGACCCAGCTATGGCTACACCTTC
CASSQDEQRPSYGYTF
>NA|TRBJ1-4|TRBD1|TRBV7-2
TGTGCCAGCAGCGCCTCCGGGACAGGGAGGGAAAAACTGTTTTTT
CASSASGTGREKLFF
>few|TRBJ2-1|NA|TRBV3-1
TGTGCCAGCAGCCAAAGGGGAACCTTGTACAATGAGCAGTTCTTC
CASSQRGTLYNEQFF
>few|TRBJ2-3|NA|TRBV7-3
TGTGCCAGCAGCTTAACGGGGTCCACAGCGGTCAACACAGATACGCAGTATTTT
CASSLTGSTAVNTDTQYF
>NA|TRBJ1-6|NA|TRBV27
TGTGCCAGCAGTTCCTGGCAGGCTAGAGGTTCACCCCTCCACTTT
CASSSWQARGSPLHF
>NA|TRBJ2-2|NA|TRBV7-8
TGTGCCAGCAGCCCAACGATTAAGGGGTTCGGGGAGCTGTTTTTT
CASSPTIKGFGELFF
>few|TRBJ1-2|TRBD1|TRBV29-1
TGCAGCGTTGGGGACAGTCGGTACTATGGCTACACCTTC
CSVGDSRYYGYTF
>NA|TRBJ2-7|NA|TRBV29-1
TGCAGCGTTGAAAGGGGCAACTACGAGCAGTACTTC
CSVERGNYEQYF